The T cell receptor beta chain described here comes from a study of T cell responses to AZD1222 COVID-19 vaccine. Libraries were prepared by immunoSEQ multiplex PCR; TCRdb keeps only in-frame clonotypes and omits some of them. This table has approximately 120,000 clones, 88% appearing once. Specimen: peripheral blood, collected on day 0 of MenACWY control vaccination. The sequence was obtained from an adult in good health.

CDR3 region: CATSDSGGADTQYF. The CDR3 nucleotides read TGTGCCACCAGTGATTCGGGCGGGGCAGATACGCAGTATTTT. The rearrangement uses TRBV24-1 and TRBJ2-3, with D possibly matching TRBD2 (6 bases). V lost 2 bases and J lost 4, with 9 bases in between. Looked up from germline, CDR1 is KGHDR and CDR2 is SFDVKD. This CDR3 has 14 residues.